The rows below give T cell receptor beta chains drawn from one sample of a study of T cells after yellow fever vaccination. Via MiXCR, TCRdb re-called the 5' RACE reads, giving one row per CDR3 protein. The sample includes approximately 330,000 distinct CDR3 sequences, about 4% of them seen just once. The specimen comprised PBMCs, sampled 5 days after the yellow fever booster vaccination. Receptors were obtained from a man aged 18 to 30 who received the YFV17D yellow fever vaccine. Each CDR3 is given with its conserved first and last residue.

v_call: TRBV7-9; j_call: TRBJ2-6; cdr3_aa: CASSSHRGTRWGANVLTF
v_call: TRBV18; j_call: TRBJ2-3; cdr3_aa: CASSPRLTSTDTQYF
v_call: TRBV4-2; j_call: TRBJ2-1; cdr3_aa: CASSQGLAGGPEEQFF
v_call: TRBV7-9; j_call: TRBJ2-5; cdr3_aa: CASSLRRDQETQYF
v_call: TRBV6-2/TRBV6-3; j_call: TRBJ2-5; cdr3_aa: CASSTPREQETQYF
v_call: TRBV4-1; j_call: TRBJ2-5; cdr3_aa: CASSETLQGRVTQYF
v_call: TRBV6-6; j_call: TRBJ1-3; cdr3_aa: CASSYSMDSSGNTIYF
v_call: TRBV20-1; j_call: TRBJ1-1; cdr3_aa: CSATSRRYTEGEAFF
v_call: TRBV7-8; j_call: TRBJ1-5; cdr3_aa: CASSLGRQGRDQPQHF
v_call: TRBV11-3; j_call: TRBJ2-1; cdr3_aa: CASSLEGGNNEQFF
v_call: TRBV29-1; j_call: TRBJ2-7; cdr3_aa: CSVDMGYEQYF
v_call: TRBV6-2/TRBV6-3; j_call: TRBJ2-3; cdr3_aa: CASSYETSGDTQYF
v_call: TRBV18; j_call: TRBJ2-3; cdr3_aa: CASSPPRGTLTDTQYF
v_call: TRBV18; j_call: TRBJ1-1; cdr3_aa: CASSPRGAEAFF
v_call: TRBV28; j_call: TRBJ1-6; cdr3_aa: CASKGGGSYNSPLHF
v_call: TRBV7-3; j_call: TRBJ1-1; cdr3_aa: CASSFGTVNTEAFF